The clone carrying this TCR beta chain was observed a few times. The antigen is not known. With V trimmed by 3 bases and J by 4 bases, 0 bases remained unmatched. This CDR3 has 14 amino acids. Germline V gives CDR1 MNHNS, CDR2 SASEGT. The sample is drawn from a study of regulatory T cells in long-lasting Graves disease. Findings and caveats of the study: Among the persistent patients, 2,500 to 3,000 public clonotypes were shared, more than the roughly 990 shared among new patients.

The authors built TCR beta libraries using iRepertoire HTBI primers and Arm-PCR of CDR3 regions. TCRdb recomputed calls from the multiplex PCR reads with MiXCR, one row per CDR3 protein. Found here are about 210,000 distinct CDR3 sequences, roughly 19% of them singletons; the top ten hold roughly 12%. Noted time point: newly diagnosed GD, antithyroid drugs for less than 3 months. Researchers made the TCR library from RNA that was extracted from PBMCs. The same data also contributed to another study, on T cells in Graves' hyperthyroidism and ophthalmopathy. Per that study: The HTBI set primed first-round TCR CDR3 RT-PCR.

The source of this sequence is a woman under 40 with Graves disease. The sample consisted of peripheral blood mononuclear cells (PBMCs), taken at new diagnosis, from a patient treated with antithyroid drugs. The chain links TRBV6-1 to TRBJ2-2, with 9 positions matching TRBD2. CDR3 bases: TGTGCCAGCAGTGAGACTAGCGGCACCGGGGAGCTGTTTTTT. Its translation is CASSETSGTGELFF.